The sequence of this T cell receptor beta chain was determined in a study of blood T cell repertoires in COVID-19. Trimming removed 2 bases from V and 0 bases from J, with 11 bases in between. The CDR3 extends over 15 amino acids. CDR1 is MNHNS, CDR2 SASEGT, per germline. TCRdb's copy holds only in-frame clones and misses some; the assay was immunoSEQ multiplex PCR. The repertoire consists of hundreds of thousands of clones, with about 83% occurring once and the leading ten covering roughly 6.2%. This receptor was obtained from a woman in her forties who had recovered from COVID-19. Sequencing was carried out using PBMCs or T cells enriched from blood (not recorded which). This chain joins TRBV6-1 and TRBJ2-7, with D possibly matching TRBD2 (6 bases). This CDR3 is CASSERGLSSYEQYF. CDR3 nucleotide sequence: TGTGCCAGCAGTGAACGGGGACTGAGCTCCTACGAGCAGTACTTC.